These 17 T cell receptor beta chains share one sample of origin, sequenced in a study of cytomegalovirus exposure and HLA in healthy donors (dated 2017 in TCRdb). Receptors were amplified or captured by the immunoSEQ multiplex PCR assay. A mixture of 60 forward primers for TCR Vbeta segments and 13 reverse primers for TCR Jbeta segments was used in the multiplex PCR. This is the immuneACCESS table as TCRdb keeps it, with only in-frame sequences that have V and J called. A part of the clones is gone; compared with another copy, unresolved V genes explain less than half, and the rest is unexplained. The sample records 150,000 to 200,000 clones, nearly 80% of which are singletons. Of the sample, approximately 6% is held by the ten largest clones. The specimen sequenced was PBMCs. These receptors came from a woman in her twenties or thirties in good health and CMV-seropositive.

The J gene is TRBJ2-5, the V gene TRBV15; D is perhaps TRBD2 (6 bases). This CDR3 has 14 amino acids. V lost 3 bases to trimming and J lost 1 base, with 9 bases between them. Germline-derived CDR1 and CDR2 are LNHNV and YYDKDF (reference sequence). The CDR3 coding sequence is TGTGCCACCAGCAGTTCCGGGGGCCAAGAGACCCAGTACTTC. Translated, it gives CATSSSGGQETQYF.

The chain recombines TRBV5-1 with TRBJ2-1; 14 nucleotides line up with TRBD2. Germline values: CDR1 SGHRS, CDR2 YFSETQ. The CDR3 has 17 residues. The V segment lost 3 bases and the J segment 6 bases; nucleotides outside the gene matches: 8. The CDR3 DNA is TGCGCCAGCAGCTGGACCGGGACTAGCGGGAGTCGCAATGAGCAGTTCTTC. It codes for CASSWTGTSGSRNEQFF.

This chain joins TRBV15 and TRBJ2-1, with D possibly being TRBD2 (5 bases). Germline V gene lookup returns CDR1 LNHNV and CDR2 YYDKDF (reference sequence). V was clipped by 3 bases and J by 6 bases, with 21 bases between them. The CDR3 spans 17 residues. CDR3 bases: TGTGCCACCAGCAGTGATAGCACAGCGGAGGTAGGCAATGAGCAGTTCTTC. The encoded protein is CATSSDSTAEVGNEQFF.

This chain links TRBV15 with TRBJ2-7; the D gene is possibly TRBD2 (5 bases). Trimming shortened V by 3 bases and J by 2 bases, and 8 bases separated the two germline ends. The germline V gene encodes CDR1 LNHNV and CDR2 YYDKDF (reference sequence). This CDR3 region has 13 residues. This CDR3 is CATSRDWAYEQYF. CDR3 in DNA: TGTGCCACCAGCAGGGACTGGGCCTACGAGCAGTACTTC.

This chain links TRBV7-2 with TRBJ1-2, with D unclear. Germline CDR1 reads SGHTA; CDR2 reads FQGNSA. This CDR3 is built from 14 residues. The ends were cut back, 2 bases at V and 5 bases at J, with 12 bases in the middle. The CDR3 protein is CASSLNPGLYGYTF. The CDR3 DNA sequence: TGTGCCAGCAGCTTAAATCCAGGATTATATGGCTACACCTTC.

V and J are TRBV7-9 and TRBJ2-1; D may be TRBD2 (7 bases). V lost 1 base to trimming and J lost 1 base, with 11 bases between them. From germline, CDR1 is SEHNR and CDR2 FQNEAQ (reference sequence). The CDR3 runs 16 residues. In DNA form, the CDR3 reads TGTGCCAGCAGCTTAGAGAGGGGGGGATCCTACAATGAGCAGTTCTTC. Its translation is CASSLERGGSYNEQFF.

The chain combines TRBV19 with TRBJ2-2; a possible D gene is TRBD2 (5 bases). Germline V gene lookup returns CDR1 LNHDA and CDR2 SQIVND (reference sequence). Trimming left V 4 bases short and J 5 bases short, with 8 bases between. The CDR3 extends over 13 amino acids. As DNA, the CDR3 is TGTGCCAGTAGTACCCGGGGAACCGGGGAGCTGTTTTTT. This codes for CASSTRGTGELFF.

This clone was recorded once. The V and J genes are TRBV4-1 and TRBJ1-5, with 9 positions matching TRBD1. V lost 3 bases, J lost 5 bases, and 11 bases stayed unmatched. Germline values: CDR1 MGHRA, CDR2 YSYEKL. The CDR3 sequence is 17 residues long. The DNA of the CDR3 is TGCGCCAGCAGCCAGCTTTTGACAGGGGGGGCCGATCAGCCCCAGCATTTT. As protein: CASSQLLTGGADQPQHF.

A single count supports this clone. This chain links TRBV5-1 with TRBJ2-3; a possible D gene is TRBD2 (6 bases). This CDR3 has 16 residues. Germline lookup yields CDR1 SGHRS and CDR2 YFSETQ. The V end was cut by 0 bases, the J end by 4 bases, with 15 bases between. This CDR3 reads CASSLGDGGWADTQYF. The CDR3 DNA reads TGCGCCAGCAGCTTGGGGGACGGGGGTTGGGCAGATACGCAGTATTTT. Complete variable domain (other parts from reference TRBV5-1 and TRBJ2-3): KAGVTQTPRYLIKTRGQQVTLSCSPISGHRSVSWYQQTPGQGLQFLFEYFSETQRNKGNFPGRFSGRQFSNSRSEMNVSTLELGDSALYLCASSLGDGGWADTQYFGPGTRLTVL.

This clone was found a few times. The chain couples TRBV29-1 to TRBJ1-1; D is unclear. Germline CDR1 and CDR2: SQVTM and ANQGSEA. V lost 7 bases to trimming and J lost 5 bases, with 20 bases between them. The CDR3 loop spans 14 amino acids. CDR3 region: CSDDAEGGGTEAFF. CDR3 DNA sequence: TGCAGCGACGACGCGGAGGGCGGAGGGACTGAAGCTTTCTTT.

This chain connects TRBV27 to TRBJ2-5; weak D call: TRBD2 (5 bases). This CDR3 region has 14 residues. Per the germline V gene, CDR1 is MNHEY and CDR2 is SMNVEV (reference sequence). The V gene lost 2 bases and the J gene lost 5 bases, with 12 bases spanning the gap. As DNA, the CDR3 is TGTGCCAGCAGTTTACGGGGATCTTGGGAGACCCAGTACTTC. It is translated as CASSLRGSWETQYF.

CDR3 residues: CASGLGQGPRSEQFF. CDR3 coding DNA: TGTGCTAGTGGTTTGGGACAGGGGCCGCGGAGTGAGCAGTTCTTC. The chain has TRBV12-5 and TRBJ2-1; 8 bases align to TRBD1. Germline CDR1 and CDR2: LGHNT and FRNRAP. V trimming: 1 base; J trimming: 9 bases; junction bases outside the gene matches: 8. CDR3 length equals 15 residues. Supplemented by reference TRBV12-5 and TRBJ2-1, the full variable domain reads DARVTQTPRHKVTEMGQEVTMRCQPILGHNTVFWYRQTMMQGLELLAYFRNRAPLDDSGMPKDRFSAEMPDATLATLKIQPSEPRDSAVYFCASGLGQGPRSEQFFGPGTRLTVL.

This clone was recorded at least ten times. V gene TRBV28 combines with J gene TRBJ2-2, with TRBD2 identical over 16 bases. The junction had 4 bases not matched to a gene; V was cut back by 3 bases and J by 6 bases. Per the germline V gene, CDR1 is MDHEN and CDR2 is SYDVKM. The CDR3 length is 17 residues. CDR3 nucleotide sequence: TGTGCCAGCAGTTTGTGGGGACTAGCGGGAGGGCCCGGGGAGCTGTTTTTT. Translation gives CASSLWGLAGGPGELFF.

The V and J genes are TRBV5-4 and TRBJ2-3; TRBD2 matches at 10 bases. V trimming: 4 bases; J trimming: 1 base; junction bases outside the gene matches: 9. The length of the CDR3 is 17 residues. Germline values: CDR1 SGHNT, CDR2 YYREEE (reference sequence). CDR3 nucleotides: TGTGCCAGCAGCGAAGCGTTCGGGACTAGCGGCACAGATACGCAGTATTTT. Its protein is CASSEAFGTSGTDTQYF.

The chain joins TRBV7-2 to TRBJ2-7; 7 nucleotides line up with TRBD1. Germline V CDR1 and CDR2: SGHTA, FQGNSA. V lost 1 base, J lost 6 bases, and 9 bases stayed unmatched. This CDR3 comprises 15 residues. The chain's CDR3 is CASSLGTGPMGEQYF. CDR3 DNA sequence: TGTGCCAGCAGCTTAGGGACAGGCCCTATGGGCGAGCAGTACTTC. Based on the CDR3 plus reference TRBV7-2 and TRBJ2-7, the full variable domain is GAGVSQSPSNKVTEKGKDVELRCDPISGHTALYWYRQSLGQGLEFLIYFQGNSAPDKSGLPSDRFSAERTGGSVSTLTIQRTQQEDSAVYLCASSLGTGPMGEQYFGPGTRLTVT.

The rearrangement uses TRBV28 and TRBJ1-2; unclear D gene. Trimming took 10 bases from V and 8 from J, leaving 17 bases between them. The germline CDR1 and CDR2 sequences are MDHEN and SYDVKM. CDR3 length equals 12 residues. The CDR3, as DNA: TGTGCCACCTGGTTGCTGGTGAGAGGCTACACCTTC. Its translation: CATWLLVRGYTF.

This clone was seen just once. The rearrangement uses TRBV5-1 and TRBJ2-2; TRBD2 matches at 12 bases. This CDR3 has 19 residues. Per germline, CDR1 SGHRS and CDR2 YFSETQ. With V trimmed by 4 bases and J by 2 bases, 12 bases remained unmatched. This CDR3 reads CASSPGTSGPSHNTGELFF. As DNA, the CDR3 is TGCGCCAGCAGCCCCGGGACTAGCGGGCCCTCCCATAACACCGGGGAGCTGTTTTTT.